The subject of this entry is one TCR beta chain. Methods used by the authors: Reference gene primer amplification yielded estimated nucleated cell counts. TCRdb keeps only in-frame clones here, not all; method: immunoSEQ multiplex PCR. V, J and clone size reflect that table, while D and trimming were determined from the DNA. Here the sample spans about 200,000 clones, 70% to 90% being singletons. The CDR3 consists of 16 residues. Germline assignment: CDR1 MGHRA and CDR2 YSYEKL. V dropped 0 bases and J dropped 8 bases, with 17 bases sitting between them. The data belong to a study of blood T cell repertoires in COVID-19. Overall study: The cDNA or gDNA used as material had been derived from T cells, B-cell-depleted T cells, or PBMCs.

Material: peripheral blood. The sequence was collected from a human donor with active or convalescent COVID-19. The donor label of this sample is uncertain. The chain links TRBV4-1 to TRBJ2-1; a possible D gene is TRBD2 (5 bases). As DNA, the CDR3 is TGCGCCAGCAGCCAAGAGCTGGGGTTCGGAGGTTATGAGCAGTTCTTC. Protein product: CASSQELGFGGYEQFF.